This T cell receptor (beta chain) was sequenced in a study of cytomegalovirus exposure and HLA in healthy donors. Overall study results and limits: Reports state that TCR beta sequences accurately predicted most subjects' HLA-A and HLA-B alleles. Analyzed later, association rates of TCRs varied across HLA loci, with DRB1 most and HLA-C fewest. A later analysis found common viral pathogens apparently linked to several of the most significant clusters.

The sample holds one count of this clone. Its antigen is not known. Germline assignment: CDR1 PRHDT and CDR2 FYEKMQ (reference sequence). V lost 5 bases and J lost 3; bases outside the gene matches: 12. CDR3 length: 19 residues. With 60 Vbeta and 13 Jbeta primers, the PCR was carried out. Some clones are missing from TCRdb's copy, which holds only in-frame ones; the method was immunoSEQ multiplex PCR. The table records 200,000 to 250,000 clones, 76% of them present only once. The sequence derives from a man aged 18-30 years in good health and CMV-seronegative. V and J are TRBV13 and TRBJ2-1; 14 bases agree with TRBD2. The sample comprised PBMCs. The CDR3 bases are TGTGCCAGCAGCCCCGGGACTAGCGGGAGCGTTTTTCTCTACAATGAGCAGTTCTTC. This sequence encodes CASSPGTSGSVFLYNEQFF.